The 8 T cell receptor beta chains in this list originate from one sample, sequenced in a study of T cells in Graves' hyperthyroidism and ophthalmopathy. There were TCR beta CDR3 regions amplified from RNA transcripts. HTBI primers were the set used in a first-round RT-PCR of the TCR CDR3. Each CDR3 protein gets one entry after TCRdb re-called the multiplex PCR reads with MiXCR. Here the sample spans about 690,000 distinct CDR3 sequences, 17% being singletons. Sequencing input: blood. The receptors derive from a man aged 50 to 60 with Graves' hyperthyroidism.

Concerning this clonotype: A much larger clone lies one base from this, so it may be a read error. The V call is TRBV3-1, the J call TRBJ1-4; D not resolved. The V end lost 5 bases, the J end lost 4 bases, and 11 bases lay between the germline ends. The CDR3 extends over 14 amino acids. The V gene's germline CDR1 is LGHDT and CDR2 YNNKEL (reference sequence). The CDR3 coding sequence is TGTGCCAGCAGCTCGGGCACCCTTAATGAAAAACTGTTTTTT. Translating gives CASSSGTLNEKLFF. The whole variable domain, remainder taken from reference TRBV3-1 and TRBJ1-4, is DTAVSQTPKYLVTQMGNDKSIKCEQNLGHDTMYWYKQDSKKFLKIMFSYNNKELIINETVPNRFSPKSPDKAHLNLHINSLELGDSAVYFCASSSGTLNEKLFFGSGTQLSVL.

This clonotype was seen ten or more times. The rearrangement joins TRBV28 to TRBJ2-1; weak D call: TRBD2 (5 bases). There are 13 residues in the CDR3. V was clipped by 6 bases and J by 12 bases, with 18 bases between them. The germline V gene encodes CDR1 MDHEN and CDR2 SYDVKM. The CDR3: CASREGRRSWQFF. For the CDR3, the DNA is TGTGCCAGCAGAGAGGGTAGGCGATCTTGGCAGTTCTTC.

This clonotype was observed many times. The V and J genes are TRBV27 and TRBJ2-5; 7 bases line up with TRBD1. The junction had 17 bases not matched to a gene; V was cut back by 5 bases and J by 5 bases. CDR1 MNHEY and CDR2 SMNVEV come from the germline V gene (reference sequence). This CDR3 contains 17 residues. The CDR3 coding sequence is TGTGCCAGCAGTCCCCACCGTTGGGACAGAAAATATGAGACCCAGTACTTC. Encoded protein: CASSPHRWDRKYETQYF.

The genes are TRBV2 and TRBJ1-4; D is perhaps TRBD1 (5 bases). The CDR3 has 15 residues. Trimming stripped 3 bases from V and 7 bases from J, with 15 bases between. Germline V gives CDR1 SNHLY, CDR2 FYNNEI. The CDR3 region is CASSEAGFGGEKLFF. The CDR3 DNA sequence: TGTGCCAGCAGTGAGGCGGGGTTTGGGGGTGAAAAACTGTTTTTT.

This clonotype was detected ten times or more. V gene TRBV2 combines with J gene TRBJ2-7; 13 bases agree with TRBD2. Unmatched junction bases numbered 8, after V lost 0 bases and J lost 0 bases. Germline V gives CDR1 SNHLY, CDR2 FYNNEI. The CDR3 covers 19 residues. In DNA, the CDR3 is TGTGCCAGCAGTGAAGCGCCCCCGGGACTAGCGGGACCCTCCTACGAGCAGTACTTC. Residues: CASSEAPPGLAGPSYEQYF. The whole variable domain, filled in from reference TRBV2 and TRBJ2-7, reads EPEVTQTPSHQVTQMGQEVILRCVPISNHLYFYWYRQILGQKVEFLVSFYNNEISEKSEIFDDQFSVERPDGSNFTLKIRSTKLEDSAMYFCASSEAPPGLAGPSYEQYFGPGTRLTVT.

The chain combines TRBV4-1 with TRBJ1-2; 7 nucleotides match TRBD1. V lost 0 bases to trimming and J lost 6 bases; unmatched junction nucleotides: 7. The CDR3 sequence is 15 residues long. Germline V CDR1 and CDR2: MGHRA, YSYEKL. For the CDR3, the DNA is TGCGCCAGCAGCCAAGAGAGTAAAGGGGGCGATGGCTACACCTTC. Its protein is CASSQESKGGDGYTF.

This sequence joins TRBV28 and TRBJ2-1, with 10 positions matching TRBD2. Germline V lookup: CDR1 MDHEN, CDR2 SYDVKM. The junction had 6 bases not matched to a gene; V was cut back by 3 bases and J by 7 bases. The CDR3 contains 15 residues. CDR3 nucleotides: TGTGCCAGCAGTTTGGTTAGCGGGAGGAGAAATGAGCAGTTCTTC. Translating it yields CASSLVSGRRNEQFF.

The chain carries TRBV11-2 and TRBJ2-2; D remains ambiguous. CDR3 length equals 13 residues. V was cut by 7 bases and J by 2 bases, with 8 bases left in between. Germline assignment: CDR1 SGHAT and CDR2 FQNNGV. The CDR3 here is CASTAPNTGELFF. The CDR3, as DNA: TGTGCCAGCACAGCCCCTAACACCGGGGAGCTGTTTTTT.